This T cell receptor beta chain was identified during a study of OX40 agonist ivuxolimab in advanced cancers. Study results and caveats: Partly responding patients at 0.1-3.0 mg/kg showed some of the smallest clonal expansion.

Turning to this clone: Its target is not known.

The CDR3 is 12 residues long. V shed 8 bases and J shed 4 bases, with 9 bases lying between them. Germline CDR1 and CDR2: SNHLY and FYNNEI. Data came from immunoSEQ multiplex PCR; TCRdb stores just in-frame clones and leaves some out. The sample consists of under 20,000 clones, around 82% of them appearing once. The chain has TRBV2 and TRBJ2-1, with TRBD2 as a possible D gene (6 bases). The material was CD4+ or CD8+ T cells sorted from blood, obtained in a trial of the OX40 agonist ivuxolimab. The receptor was derived from an adult with an advanced solid tumor such as melanoma, head and neck, liver or kidney cancer. CDR3 sequence: CASPGVYNEQFF. In nucleotides, the CDR3 is TGTGCCAGCCCGGGGGTTTACAATGAGCAGTTCTTC.